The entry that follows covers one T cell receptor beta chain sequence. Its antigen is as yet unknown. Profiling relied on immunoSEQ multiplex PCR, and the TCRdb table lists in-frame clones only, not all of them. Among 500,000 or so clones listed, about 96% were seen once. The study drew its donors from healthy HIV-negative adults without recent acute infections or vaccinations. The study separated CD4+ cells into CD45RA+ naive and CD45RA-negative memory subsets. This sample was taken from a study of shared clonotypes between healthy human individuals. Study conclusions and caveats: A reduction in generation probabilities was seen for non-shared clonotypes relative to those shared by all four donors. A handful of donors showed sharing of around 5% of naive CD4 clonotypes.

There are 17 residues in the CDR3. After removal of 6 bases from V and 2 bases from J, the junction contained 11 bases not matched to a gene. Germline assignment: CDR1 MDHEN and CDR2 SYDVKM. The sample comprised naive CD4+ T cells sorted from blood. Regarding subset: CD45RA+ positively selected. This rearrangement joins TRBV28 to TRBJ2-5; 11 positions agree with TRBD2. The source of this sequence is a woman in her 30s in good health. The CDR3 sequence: CASSPTPGTSGQETQYF. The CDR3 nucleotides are TGTGCCAGCAGCCCTACTCCTGGGACTAGCGGACAAGAGACCCAGTACTTC.